A selection of T cell receptor beta chains follows, all from one sample in a study of OX40 agonist ivuxolimab in advanced cancers. The table came from immunoSEQ multiplex PCR; TCRdb's copy has only in-frame clones and leaves some out. The sample shows around 100,000 clones, 89% of them seen only once. This sample comprised CD4+ or CD8+ T cells sorted from blood, obtained in a trial of the OX40 agonist ivuxolimab. The receptors originated from an adult with an advanced solid tumor such as melanoma, head and neck, liver or kidney cancer. Both conserved end residues are part of each CDR3. The D gene is left open where the match is weak. A clone size is listed for some rows: how often the clone was seen (once, few, many), or a class if it is expanded.

J,length,V,size,D,DNA,CDR3
TRBJ1-4,15,TRBV5-1,-,-,TGCGCCAGCAGCTTGTCGGGACAAAGTCAAGAAAAACTGTTTTTT,CASSLSGQSQEKLFF
TRBJ2-7,14,TRBV19,-,-,TGTGCCAGTAGCCCCACAAGGGGCTCCTACGGGCAGTACTTC,CASSPTRGSYGQYF
TRBJ2-2,14,TRBV9,-,-,TGTGCCAGCAGCGTAGCTGTTCAGGCCTGGGAGCTGTTTTTT,CASSVAVQAWELFF
TRBJ1-1,15,TRBV27,-,-,TGTGCCAGCAGTCCGGCCCTGCGCATGAACACTGAAGCTTTCTTT,CASSPALRMNTEAFF
TRBJ2-3,13,TRBV29-1,-,-,TGCAGCGTTGATAGGGTATGGGGAGATACGCAGTATTTT,CSVDRVWGDTQYF
TRBJ1-1,13,TRBV7-8,-,-,TGTGCCAGCAGCTTAGCGCAATGGGGTTTCGCTTTCTTT,CASSLAQWGFAFF
TRBJ2-7,15,TRBV5-4,-,TRBD2,TGTGCCAGCAGGGCGGCTAGCGGGAGTTTTGGCGAGCAGTACTTC,CASRAASGSFGEQYF
TRBJ1-1,13,TRBV5-1,-,-,TGCGCCAGCAGACTACGGACGAACACTGAAGCTTTCTTT,CASRLRTNTEAFF
TRBJ1-2,16,TRBV5-4,-,TRBD1,TGTGCCAGCAGCTTGGCCAGGACAGGCGCTATGGGGGGCTACACCTTC,CASSLARTGAMGGYTF
TRBJ2-3,15,TRBV19,-,-,TGTGCCAGTAGTATAAAAGCGAGGCGCACAGATACGCAGTATTTT,CASSIKARRTDTQYF
TRBJ2-7,13,TRBV7-8,-,TRBD1,TGTGCCAGCAGCTTCCAGACAGGGGTCGAGCAGTACTTC,CASSFQTGVEQYF
TRBJ2-1,12,TRBV29-1,-,-,TGCAGCGGGTCTCCAGGGTCCAATGAGCAGTTCTTC,CSGSPGSNEQFF
TRBJ2-2,12,TRBV30,-,-,TGTGCCTGGAAAGTGGTGAACGGGGAGCTGTTTTTT,CAWKVVNGELFF
TRBJ1-4,18,TRBV19,-,-,TGTGCCAGTAGGCTAAGGACCGTGGGACGGGCGACTAATGAAAAACTGTTTTTT,CASRLRTVGRATNEKLFF
TRBJ2-2,13,TRBV5-1,-,-,TGCGCCAGCAGCTTGGTCGGTAGCGGGGAGCTGTTTTTT,CASSLVGSGELFF
TRBJ2-7,15,TRBV27,-,TRBD2,TGTGCCAGCAGTCCTCAGCGGGGACCCTTATACGAGCAGTACTTC,CASSPQRGPLYEQYF
TRBJ2-1,14,TRBV28,-,-,TGTGCCAGCAGCCCCGGGACGGTGTACAATGAGCAGTTCTTC,CASSPGTVYNEQFF
TRBJ1-3,13,TRBV29-1,few,TRBD1,TGCAGCGTTGAACAGGGGGTCGGAAACACCATATATTTT,CSVEQGVGNTIYF
TRBJ2-5,14,TRBV7-6,-,-,TGTGCCAGCAGCCTCGGGGCAGGGGAAGAGACCCAGTACTTC,CASSLGAGEETQYF
TRBJ2-3,12,TRBV27,-,-,TGTGCCAGCAGAGATCCTGCAGATACGCAGTATTTT,CASRDPADTQYF
TRBJ1-5,15,TRBV18,-,TRBD1,TGTGCCAGCTCACAAGGACAGGGGTTCAATCAGCCCCAGCATTTT,CASSQGQGFNQPQHF
TRBJ2-3,17,TRBV7-2,-,-,TGTGCCAGCAGCTTAGCCCGGGGGCCGAGTGGCACAGATACGCAGTATTTT,CASSLARGPSGTDTQYF
TRBJ1-1,14,TRBV5-1,-,-,TGCGCCAGCACTTTACGAAGGGACGGCACTGAAGCTTTCTTT,CASTLRRDGTEAFF
TRBJ2-5,15,TRBV7-2,-,TRBD2,TGTGCCAGCTCGGGAGGGCAGCGGTTCCAAGAGACCCAGTACTTC,CASSGGQRFQETQYF
TRBJ2-1,16,TRBV2,-,TRBD2,TGTGCCAGCAGGACGGGACTAGCGGGAGGGTACAATGAGCAGTTCTTC,CASRTGLAGGYNEQFF
TRBJ2-4,14,TRBV25-1,-,-,TGTGCCAGCAGTGATCGCCTAGCCAAAAACATTCAGTACTTC,CASSDRLAKNIQYF
TRBJ2-3,16,TRBV5-1,-,TRBD2,TGCGCCAGCAGCTTGGGAATTAGCGGGATGTCAGATACGCAGTATTTT,CASSLGISGMSDTQYF
TRBJ2-1,18,TRBV5-1,-,TRBD2,TGCGCCAGCAGCTTGGCGGTATTGCTAGCGGGAGTCTACAATGAGCAGTTCTTC,CASSLAVLLAGVYNEQFF
TRBJ2-2,13,TRBV15,-,-,TGTGCCACCAGCAGAGGGAGAACCGGGGAGCTGTTTTTT,CATSRGRTGELFF
TRBJ1-6,15,TRBV28,-,-,TGTGCCAGCAGTTTCCCAGGCTCCTATAATTCACCCCTCCACTTT,CASSFPGSYNSPLHF
TRBJ2-1,13,TRBV29-1,-,TRBD2,TGCAGCGTTGGGCGGGGGGGCTCTGGTGAGCAGTTCTTC,CSVGRGGSGEQFF
TRBJ1-4,14,TRBV6-1,-,-,TGTGCCAGCAGTGCTAGCTGGGGAGGGGAAAAACTGTTTTTT,CASSASWGGEKLFF
TRBJ2-1,13,TRBV7-9,-,TRBD1,TGTGCCAGCAGCCCGGGACAGGGGAGGACGCAGTTCTTC,CASSPGQGRTQFF
TRBJ1-4,14,TRBV30,-,-,TGTGCCTGGAGTGCCGGGGTAGTGAGAGAAAAACTGTTTTTT,CAWSAGVVREKLFF
TRBJ2-3,15,TRBV7-3,-,TRBD1,TGTGCCAGCAGCAAGACAGGGGGGCCCACAGATACGCAGTATTTT,CASSKTGGPTDTQYF
TRBJ1-1,14,TRBV10-1,few,-,TGCGCCAGCAGTGAGACCGCAGGGGTCACTGAAGCTTTCTTT,CASSETAGVTEAFF
TRBJ2-2,15,TRBV6-1,few,-,TGTGCCAGCCTTTCGGCCTCTATGAACACCGGGGAGCTGTTTTTT,CASLSASMNTGELFF
TRBJ1-2,12,TRBV5-4,-,-,TGTGCCATCAAAGTCCAGGGCTATGGCTACACCTTC,CAIKVQGYGYTF
TRBJ1-2,13,TRBV28,-,-,TGTGCCAGCAGTTTCGGGCAGAACTATGGCTACACCTTC,CASSFGQNYGYTF
TRBJ1-5,14,TRBV6-1,-,-,TGTGCCAGCAGTGAAGGGACGGGTAATCAGCCCCAGCATTTT,CASSEGTGNQPQHF
TRBJ2-6,20,TRBV19,-,TRBD2,TGTGCCAGTAGCTTGGGGGTAGCGGGGGGCCTTAGCTCTGGGGCCAACGTCCTGACTTTC,CASSLGVAGGLSSGANVLTF
TRBJ1-6,13,TRBV7-9,-,TRBD1,TGTGCCAGCAGCTTAACAGGGGGTTCACCCCTCCACTTT,CASSLTGGSPLHF
TRBJ2-1,14,TRBV6-5,-,TRBD1,TGTGCCAGCAGTATGGGACAGGGGCCGTTCGAGCAGTTCTTC,CASSMGQGPFEQFF
TRBJ2-7,16,TRBV7-8,-,-,TGTGCCAGCAGCTCCTCTACCCCGGGACCTTCCTACGAGCAGTACTTC,CASSSSTPGPSYEQYF
TRBJ1-5,13,TRBV19,-,-,TGTGCCAGTAGTATCGACAGGCTAGGGCCCCAGCATTTT,CASSIDRLGPQHF